The rows below give T cell receptor beta chains drawn from one sample of a study of shared clonotypes between healthy human individuals. Here immunoSEQ multiplex PCR was the method, and the copy in TCRdb shows in-frame clones only, minus some. The profile shows about 1,900,000 clones, about 95% of them singletons. What was sequenced was naive CD8+ T cells sorted from blood. The receptors shown here come from a man between 18 and 29 years old in good health. The CDR3 runs from the conserved cysteine through the conserved F or W. A D gene is named only where the DNA matches it firmly. Where a row states a size, it is once, few, many or the class of an expanded clone; other rows omit it.

NA,TRBJ2-1,TRBV7-9,NA,TGTGCCAGCAGCTCGGACAGAGACAATGAGCAGTTCTTC,CASSSDRDNEQFF
TRBD1,TRBJ2-1,TRBV5-8,NA,TGTGCCAGCAGCTTGACGGCAGGGGGCTTTAATGCCTACAATGAGCAGTTCTTC,CASSLTAGGFNAYNEQFF
TRBD1,TRBJ1-2,TRBV4-3,NA,TGCGCCAGCAGCCAAGACGGGACAGGGTTTTATGGCTACACCTTC,CASSQDGTGFYGYTF
NA,TRBJ1-1,TRBV25-1,NA,TGTGCCACTTCGTGGAACACTGAAGCTTTCTTT,CATSWNTEAFF
TRBD1,TRBJ1-2,TRBV13,NA,TGTGCCAGCAGCAGCGGACAGGGATTCCCCTATGGCTACACCTTC,CASSSGQGFPYGYTF
NA,TRBJ2-7,TRBV5-6,NA,TGTGCCAGCAGCCCTCTCCATTTGGTAGACGAGCAGTACTTC,CASSPLHLVDEQYF
TRBD2,TRBJ2-7,TRBV7-9,NA,TGTGCCAGCAGCTCGGGACTAGACGCTGAGCAGTACTTC,CASSSGLDAEQYF
NA,TRBJ2-1,TRBV4-1,NA,TGCGCCAGCAGCCAGGGGGGCGGTGGTGAGCAGTTCTTC,CASSQGGGGEQFF
NA,TRBJ2-1,TRBV2,NA,TGTGCCAGCAGTGCGATGGACAGTTACAATGAGCAGTTCTTC,CASSAMDSYNEQFF
TRBD2,TRBJ2-3,TRBV5-1,once,TGCGCCAGCAGCTTGGCGGGGGGATCCACAGATACGCAGTATTTT,CASSLAGGSTDTQYF
NA,TRBJ2-7,TRBV7-9,NA,TGTGCCAGCAGCTCCTCGGAGCAGTGGGGCCGCGAGCAGTACTTC,CASSSSEQWGREQYF
NA,TRBJ2-7,TRBV6-6,NA,TGTGCCAGCAGTTACTCGGCAGGGTTAGGGCAGTACTTC,CASSYSAGLGQYF
NA,TRBJ2-7,TRBV28,NA,TGTGCCAGCAGTTTATCCGAAGATAGCGAGCAGTACTTC,CASSLSEDSEQYF
NA,TRBJ2-7,TRBV7-2,NA,TGTGCCAGCAGCCTACTCGGATTTGGCTACGAGCAGTACTTC,CASSLLGFGYEQYF
TRBD2,TRBJ2-3,TRBV25-1,NA,TGTGCCAGCAGCCATAGCGGGGGGATCAGGATCACAGATACGCAGTATTTT,CASSHSGGIRITDTQYF
TRBD2,TRBJ2-7,TRBV7-2,NA,TGTGCCAGCAGCCTACATCTAGCGGGAGGGCCCTACGAGCAGTACTTC,CASSLHLAGGPYEQYF
TRBD2,TRBJ2-1,TRBV5-6,NA,TGTGCCAGCAGCTTGTTTGTGGCGGGAGCCTCCTACAATGAGCAGTTCTTC,CASSLFVAGASYNEQFF
NA,TRBJ2-1,TRBV2,NA,TGTGCCAGCAGGGCTTCACAGGACCCCCGCTACAATGAGCAGTTCTTC,CASRASQDPRYNEQFF
NA,TRBJ1-5,TRBV28,NA,TGTGCCAGCAGTTTCTGGAATCAGCCCCAGCATTTT,CASSFWNQPQHF
NA,TRBJ2-3,TRBV21-1,NA,TGTGCCAGCAGCTCTAAAGGGAGCAGCACAGATACGCAGTATTTT,CASSSKGSSTDTQYF
NA,TRBJ2-7,TRBV15,NA,TGTGCCACCAGCAGAGCGACTAGTCTAGTATACGAGCAGTACTTC,CATSRATSLVYEQYF
NA,TRBJ2-5,TRBV4-1,once,TGCGCCAGCAGCCAAGATCTAATAGTCCCGCCGTACTTC,CASSQDLIVPPYF
TRBD2,TRBJ2-5,TRBV10-3,once,TGTGCCATCAGTGAGCCAGCGGTAGCGGGGCAAGAGGCCCAGTACTTC,CAISEPAVAGQEAQYF
NA,TRBJ2-7,TRBV6-6,few,TGTGCCAGCAGTTACCCGTTTGGGATAGCCTCCTACGAGCAGTACTTC,CASSYPFGIASYEQYF
NA,TRBJ2-7,TRBV6-1,NA,TGTGCCAGCAGTGAATGGGCGGGATCCTACGAGCAGTACTTC,CASSEWAGSYEQYF
NA,TRBJ2-7,TRBV4-3,NA,TGCGCCAGCAGTCCGGACGGTTACGAGCAGTACTTC,CASSPDGYEQYF
NA,TRBJ1-3,TRBV11-2,NA,TGTGCCAGCAGCCCCTCCGGAAACACCATATATTTT,CASSPSGNTIYF
NA,TRBJ2-2,TRBV9,NA,TGTGCCAGCAGCGTAGTTGGGGGCTACGGGGAGCTGTTTTTT,CASSVVGGYGELFF
TRBD2,TRBJ2-7,TRBV27,once,TGTGCCAGCAGTCCCACCTTGGGGGGGGTCGAGCAGTACTTC,CASSPTLGGVEQYF
TRBD1,TRBJ2-2,TRBV5-1,NA,TGCGCCAGCAGCGAAAGCAGGGGGCACACCGGGGAGCTGTTTTTT,CASSESRGHTGELFF
NA,TRBJ1-3,TRBV13,NA,TGTGCCAGCAGCCCACAGATCTCTGGAAACACCATATATTTT,CASSPQISGNTIYF
NA,TRBJ1-1,TRBV10-1,NA,TGCGCCAGCAGCACCGGGGGGACTGAAGCTTTCTTT,CASSTGGTEAFF
NA,TRBJ2-7,TRBV7-8,NA,TGTGCCAGCAGCTTAGGCATGGGGGGATACGAGCAGTACTTC,CASSLGMGGYEQYF
TRBD1,TRBJ1-6,TRBV6-1,NA,TGTGCCGCTCAGGGGGAATCACCCCTCCACTTT,CAAQGESPLHF